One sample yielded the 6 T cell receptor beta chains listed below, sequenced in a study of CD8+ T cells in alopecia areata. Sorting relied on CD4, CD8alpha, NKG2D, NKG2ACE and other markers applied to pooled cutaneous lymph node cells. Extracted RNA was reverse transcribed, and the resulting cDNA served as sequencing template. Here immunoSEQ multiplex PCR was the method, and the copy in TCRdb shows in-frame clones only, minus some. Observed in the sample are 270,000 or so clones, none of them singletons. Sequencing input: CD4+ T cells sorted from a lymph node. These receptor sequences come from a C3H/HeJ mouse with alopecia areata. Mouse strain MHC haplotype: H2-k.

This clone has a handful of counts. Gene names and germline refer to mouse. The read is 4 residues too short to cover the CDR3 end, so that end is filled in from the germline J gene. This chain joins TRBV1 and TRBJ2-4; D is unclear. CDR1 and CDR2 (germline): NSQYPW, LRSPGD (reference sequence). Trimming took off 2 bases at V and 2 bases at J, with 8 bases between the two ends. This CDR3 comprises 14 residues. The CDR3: CTCSAPPDQNTLYF. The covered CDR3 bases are TGCACCTGCAGTGCACCGCCTGATCAAAAC. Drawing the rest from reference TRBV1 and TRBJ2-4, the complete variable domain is VTLLEQNPRWRLVPRGQAVNLRCILKNSQYPWMSWYQQDLQKQLQWLFTLRSPGDKEVKSLPGADYLATRVTDTELRLQVANMSQGRTLYCTCSAPPDQNTLYFGAGTRLSVL.

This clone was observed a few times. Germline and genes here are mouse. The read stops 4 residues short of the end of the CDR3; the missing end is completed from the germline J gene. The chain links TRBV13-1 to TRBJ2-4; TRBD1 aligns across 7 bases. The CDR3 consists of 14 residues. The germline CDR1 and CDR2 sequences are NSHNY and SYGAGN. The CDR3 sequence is CASSGRDSKNTLYF. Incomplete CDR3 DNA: TGTGCCAGCAGTGGCCGGGACAGCAAAAAC.

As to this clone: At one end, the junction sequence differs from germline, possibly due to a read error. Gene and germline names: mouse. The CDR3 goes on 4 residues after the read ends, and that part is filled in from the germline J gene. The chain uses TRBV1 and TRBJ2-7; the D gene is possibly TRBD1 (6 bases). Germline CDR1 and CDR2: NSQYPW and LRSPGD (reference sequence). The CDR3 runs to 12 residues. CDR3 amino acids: CTCRAGDYEQYF. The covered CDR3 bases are TGCACCTGCAGAGCAGGGGACTAT. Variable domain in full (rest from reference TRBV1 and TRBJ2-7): VTLLEQNPRWRLVPRGQAVNLRCILKNSQYPWMSWYQQDLQKQLQWLFTLRSPGDKEVKSLPGADYLATRVTDTELRLQVANMSQGRTLYCTCRAGDYEQYFGPGTRLTVL.

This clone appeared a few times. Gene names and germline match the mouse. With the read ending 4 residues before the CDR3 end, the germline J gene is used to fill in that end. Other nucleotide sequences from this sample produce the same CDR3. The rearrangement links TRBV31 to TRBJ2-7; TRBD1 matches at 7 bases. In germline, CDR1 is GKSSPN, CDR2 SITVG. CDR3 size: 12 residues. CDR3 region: CAWSPQGYEQYF. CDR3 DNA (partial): TGTGCCTGGAGCCCACAGGGGTAT.

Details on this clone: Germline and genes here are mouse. The sequenced CDR3 bases are TGTGCCAGCAGTATATGGGGGGACCTCCAAGAC. It specifies CASSIWGDLQD. The full CDR3 sequence reads CASSIWGDLQDTQYF. The chain has TRBV19 and TRBJ2-5; 7 positions match TRBD2. The CDR3 end falls 4 residues outside the read, so it is completed with the germline J gene. This CDR3 has 15 amino acids. After removal of 1 base from V and 2 bases from J, the junction contained 4 bases not matched to a gene. Germline-derived CDR1 and CDR2 are FNHDT and SITEND (reference sequence).

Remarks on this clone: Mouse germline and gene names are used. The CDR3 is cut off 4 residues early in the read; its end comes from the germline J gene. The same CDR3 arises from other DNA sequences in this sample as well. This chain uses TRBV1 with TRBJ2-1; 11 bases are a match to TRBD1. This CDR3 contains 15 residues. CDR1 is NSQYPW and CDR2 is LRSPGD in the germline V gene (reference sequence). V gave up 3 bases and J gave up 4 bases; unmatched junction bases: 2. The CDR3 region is CTCSAGTGGYAEQFF. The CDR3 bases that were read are TGCACCTGCAGTGCGGGGACAGGGGGATATGCT.